This is a list of T cell receptor beta chains from one sample in a study of blood T cell repertoires in COVID-19. Sequencing was performed with immunoSEQ multiplex PCR; in TCRdb, only in-frame clones are kept and a portion is missing. This sample has around 180,000 clones, with about 87% found just once. The sequenced sample consisted of peripheral blood. These receptors were collected from a woman aged 30 to 39 with acute or convalescent COVID-19. CDR3s include the opening cysteine and the closing phenylalanine or tryptophan.

j_gene | v_gene | CDR3aa
TRBJ1-5 | TRBV20-1 | CSASSVYQPQHF
TRBJ2-5 | TRBV6-1 | CASSVGLVAGGRQETQYF
TRBJ2-1 | TRBV5-4 | CATLSDGGRGNEQFF
TRBJ1-4 | TRBV5-1 | CASSPTDPNEKLFF
TRBJ2-1 | TRBV7-9 | CASSSFGGSGRSGEQFF
TRBJ2-1 | TRBV7-2 | CASSFSGGGNEQFF
TRBJ2-1 | TRBV18 | CASSPRASGNEQFF
TRBJ1-2 | TRBV5-1 | CASSSGQFYGYTF
TRBJ2-1 | TRBV6-6 | CASSISGNNEQFF
TRBJ2-5 | TRBV30 | CAWSVSGRREETQYF
TRBJ1-6 | TRBV30 | CAWGGSSYNSPLHF
TRBJ1-6 | TRBV18 | CASSPSSYNSPLHF
TRBJ2-7 | TRBV12-3/TRBV12-4 | CASISPLQYF
TRBJ1-4 | TRBV25-1 | CASSGWQGGEKLFF
TRBJ2-1 | TRBV5-1 | CASSAQGGTNEQFF
TRBJ2-3 | TRBV10-1 | CASGDSGTQYF
TRBJ1-2 | TRBV2 | CATSDRGSYGYTF
TRBJ2-1 | TRBV5-1 | CASSPTILSYNEQFF
TRBJ2-6 | TRBV28 | CASSFAGTGANVLTF
TRBJ2-1 | TRBV6-5 | CASRRTGGLYNEQFF
TRBJ2-7 | TRBV18 | CASSSSVEQYF
TRBJ2-5 | TRBV4-2 | CASSQDLEPQETQYF
TRBJ2-2 | TRBV4-2 | CASSQGLAGGVGELFF
TRBJ1-5 | TRBV19 | CASSEDREQPQHF
TRBJ2-1 | TRBV6-5 | CASGGIAAINEQFF
TRBJ2-1 | TRBV3-1/TRBV3-2 | CASSQGASGNNEQFF
TRBJ2-7 | TRBV27 | CATSGGPSYEQYF
TRBJ1-2 | TRBV5-8 | CASSPWGAF
TRBJ1-1 | TRBV19 | CATSRADGTIF
TRBJ1-5 | TRBV5-4 | CASSLDGGPNNQPQHF
TRBJ2-1 | TRBV2 | CASSTRTGRTYNEQFF
TRBJ2-2 | TRBV10-3 | CASSSGNTGELFF